The 23 T cell receptor beta chains below come from one sample, sequenced in a study of T cells in Graves' hyperthyroidism and ophthalmopathy. Amplification of TCR beta CDR3 regions was performed using RNA transcripts as template. A set of HTBI primers served as the primers for a first-round RT-PCR of the TCR CDR3. From the multiplex PCR reads, TCRdb called clonotypes with MiXCR, one entry per CDR3 protein. The table lists fewer than 300,000 distinct CDR3 sequences, approximately 16% of them singletons. Sequencing was performed on blood. The receptors here all came from a woman in her fifties or sixties with Graves' hyperthyroidism that later progressed to Graves' ophthalmopathy.

This clonotype was detected many times. The rearrangement links TRBV6-1 to TRBJ2-3; D unclear. The CDR3 totals 12 residues. Germline lookup yields CDR1 MNHNS and CDR2 SASEGT. CDR3 nucleotide sequence: TGTGCGGGCGGTAAGACCACAGATACGCAGTATTTT. Translation gives CAGGKTTDTQYF.

This clonotype has ten or more counts. The chain links TRBV30 to TRBJ1-1; tentative D call: TRBD1 (6 bases). V lost 2 bases to trimming and J lost 6 bases, with 10 bases between them. This CDR3 has 12 amino acids. CDR1 and CDR2 from the germline V gene are GTSNPN and SVGIG (reference sequence). CDR3 nucleotide sequence: TGTGCCTGGAGTAGCGGACAGCCTGAAGCTTTCTTT. As protein: CAWSSGQPEAFF.

The gene calls are TRBV30 and TRBJ2-1; 9 bases are shared with TRBD2. The CDR3 extends over 15 amino acids. Germline lookup yields CDR1 GTSNPN and CDR2 SVGIG (reference sequence). Losses at the gene ends were 6 bases for V and 4 bases for J; bases not matched to a gene: 10. The CDR3 reads CACARGRALYNEQFF. CDR3 in DNA: TGTGCCTGTGCTCGCGGGAGGGCCCTTTACAATGAGCAGTTCTTC.

Many counts were recorded for this clonotype. The chain links TRBV20-1 to TRBJ1-1; no firm D call. The CDR3 covers 13 residues. Trimming took 3 bases from V and 0 from J, leaving 8 bases between them. Per germline, CDR1 DFQATT and CDR2 SNEGSKA (reference sequence). The CDR3 DNA reads TGCAGTGCTAGGTGGCCGCTGAACACTGAAGCTTTCTTT. Protein: CSARWPLNTEAFF.

V usage is TRBV12-3 or TRBV12-4 and J usage is TRBJ2-7; D remains unclear. There are 11 residues in the CDR3. The V end was cut by 5 bases, the J end by 9 bases, with 11 bases between. The CDR3 sequence is CASSPGRRQYF. CDR3 DNA: TGTGCCAGCAGTCCTGGTCGGAGGCAGTACTTC.

The V gene is TRBV7-2, the J gene TRBJ2-1; 9 bases line up with TRBD2. V trimming: 5 bases; J trimming: 5 bases; junction bases outside the gene matches: 4. The CDR3 sequence is 14 residues long. Germline V CDR1 and CDR2: SGHTA, FQGNSA. The CDR3 DNA reads as TGTGCCAGCAGCCGAAGACTAGCGGACAATGAGCAGTTCTTC. Amino acids: CASSRRLADNEQFF.

This clonotype was observed many times. The V and J genes are TRBV10-3 and TRBJ2-1; D is unresolved. Trimming left V 4 bases short and J 7 bases short, with 5 bases between. Looked up from germline, CDR1 is ENHRY and CDR2 is SYGVKD. This CDR3 is 11 amino acids long. In DNA, the CDR3 is TGTGCCATCAGTGTAGAAAATGAGCAGTTCTTC. As protein: CAISVENEQFF.

This clonotype occurred many times. The chain carries TRBV20-1 and TRBJ2-7, with D perhaps TRBD2 (6 bases). Germline V lookup: CDR1 DFQATT, CDR2 SNEGSKA (reference sequence). V shed 0 bases and J shed 4 bases, with 16 bases lying between them. The CDR3 runs to 15 residues. The CDR3 here is CSARDRGFPLYEQYF. DNA for the CDR3: TGCAGTGCTAGAGATCGGGGGTTCCCATTATACGAGCAGTACTTC.

This clonotype was detected only a few times. V usage is TRBV7-9 and J usage is TRBJ2-2, with D maybe TRBD2 (5 bases). V lost 5 bases to trimming and J lost 6 bases, with 43 bases between them. Germline loops: CDR1 SEHNR, CDR2 FQNEAQ (reference sequence). CDR3 length: 24 residues. The CDR3: CASSTKGQLDTANPKLAVAGELFF. CDR3 DNA: TGTGCCAGCAGCACAAAGGGCCAGCTCGATACCGCTAATCCAAAGCTAGCAGTGGCCGGGGAGCTGTTTTTT. The full variable domain, its missing parts supplied by reference TRBV7-9 and TRBJ2-2, is DTGVSQNPRHKITKRGQNVTFRCDPISEHNRLYWYRQTLGQGPEFLTYFQNEAQLEKSRLLSDRFSAERPKGSFSTLEIQRTEQGDSAMYLCASSTKGQLDTANPKLAVAGELFFGEGSRLTVL.

This clonotype has a handful of counts. V and J are TRBV25-1 and TRBJ1-2; no definite D call. The germline V gene has CDR1 MGHDK and CDR2 SYGVNS. V was clipped by 4 bases and J by 4 bases, with 10 bases between them. The CDR3 runs 13 residues. CDR3 protein: CASSVNGLYGYTF. Written as DNA, the CDR3 is TGTGCCAGCAGTGTCAACGGCCTCTATGGCTACACCTTC.

This clonotype was seen only a few times. One end of the junction fails to match germline, which may point to a read error. In nucleotides, the CDR3 is TGTGCCAGCAGTTTGGGGCAGGGGACCCCCAACTTC. Translating it yields CASSLGQGTPNF. V is TRBV12-3 or TRBV12-4 and J is TRBJ2-5, with a weak D call TRBD1 (6 bases). The CDR3 runs 12 residues.

There are many counts of this clonotype. V usage is TRBV11-2 and J usage is TRBJ1-4, with a tentative D call TRBD1 (6 bases). The CDR3 is 15 amino acids. The V gene lost 4 bases and the J gene lost 8 bases, with 17 bases spanning the gap. Germline V gene sequence: CDR1 SGHAT, CDR2 FQNNGV. CDR3 sequence reads: CASSWGDRRDEKLFF. CDR3 DNA: TGTGCCAGCAGCTGGGGAGACAGGAGGGACGAAAAACTGTTTTTT. Using reference TRBV11-2 and TRBJ1-4 for the parts outside the CDR3, the full variable domain is EAGVAQSPRYKIIEKRQSVAFWCNPISGHATLYWYQQILGQGPKLLIQFQNNGVVDDSQLPKDRFSAERLKGVDSTLKIQPAKLEDSAVYLCASSWGDRRDEKLFFGSGTQLSVL.

This clonotype was observed at least ten times. The DNA for the CDR3 is TGTGCCAGCAGCCAAGGGGCGGGACCCAGAAGCGAGCAGTACTTC. It encodes CASSQGAGPRSEQYF. The chain is built from TRBV3-1 and TRBJ2-7, with a possible D match to TRBD2 (6 bases). The CDR3 runs 15 residues. Trimming stripped 1 base from V and 6 bases from J, with 16 bases between. The germline V gene has CDR1 LGHDT and CDR2 YNNKEL (reference sequence).

In this sample, this clonotype turned up once. The rearrangement uses TRBV29-1 and TRBJ2-3, with D possibly TRBD2 on 6 matching bases. CDR1 and CDR2 from the germline V gene are SQVTM and ANQGSEA. Between the trimmed V and J ends, which lost 4 bases and 2 bases, there was a span of 13 bases. CDR3 length: 14 amino acids. The CDR3 nucleotides are TGCAGCGTTGGTGGGGGGATGGACACAGATACGCAGTATTTT. Translation: CSVGGGMDTDTQYF.

This clonotype was seen at least ten times. J is TRBJ1-1 and V is TRBV6-1; D unresolved. V lost 6 bases and J lost 0, with 11 bases in between. The germline V gene encodes CDR1 MNHNS and CDR2 SASEGT. CDR3 size: 14 residues. The CDR3 reads CASSLDGLNTEAFF. For the CDR3, the DNA is TGTGCCAGCAGCTTGGACGGATTGAACACTGAAGCTTTCTTT.

The sample holds many counts of this clonotype. J is TRBJ1-6 and V is TRBV12-3 or TRBV12-4; maybe TRBD1 (6 bases). Deletions cut 6 bases from V and 8 bases from J, with 11 bases between. The CDR3 is 13 residues long. CDR3 residues: CASSSGQHSPLHF. The CDR3, as DNA: TGTGCCAGCAGCTCCGGACAGCATTCACCCCTCCACTTT.

CDR3 DNA: TGCAGCGTTGACCGACAGGGGACGCAGTATTTT. This codes for CSVDRQGTQYF. V is TRBV29-1 and J is TRBJ2-3; TRBD1 matches 8 bases. Germline CDR1 reads SQVTM; CDR2 reads ANQGSEA. The V gene end was trimmed by 3 bases and the J gene end by 9 bases; junction bases not matched to a gene: 2. This CDR3 contains 11 residues.

This clonotype was picked up many times. The rearrangement joins TRBV28 to TRBJ1-2, with D unclear. Germline CDR1 MDHEN, CDR2 SYDVKM. This CDR3 has 12 residues. V gave up 5 bases and J gave up 5 bases, with 9 bases separating them. CDR3 sequence (DNA): TGTGCCAGCAGTCCCTCGGGGTATGGCTACACCTTC. The encoded protein is CASSPSGYGYTF.

This sequence joins TRBV27 and TRBJ1-1; TRBD1 aligns across 7 bases. The junction had 7 bases not matched to a gene; V was cut back by 5 bases and J by 1 base. Per germline, CDR1 MNHEY and CDR2 SMNVEV (reference sequence). There are 15 residues in the CDR3. The CDR3 bases are TGTGCCAGCAGTGAACAGGGGAGAAAGAACACTGAAGCTTTCTTT. As protein: CASSEQGRKNTEAFF.

The chain employs TRBV6-5 and TRBJ2-1; 9 bases map to TRBD1. Trimming removed 7 bases from V and 6 bases from J; junction bases left unmatched: 7. The CDR3 totals 14 residues. Germline CDR1 reads MNHEY; CDR2 reads SVGAGI. CDR3 bases: TGTGCCAGCAATTTGGACAGGGGCCTCAATGAGCAGTTCTTC. This encodes CASNLDRGLNEQFF.

This clonotype was detected ten times or more. J is TRBJ1-1 and V is TRBV5-8; TRBD1 matches 9 bases. The V segment lost 3 bases and the J segment 6 bases; nucleotides outside the gene matches: 12. CDR3 length: 16 amino acids. Germline CDR1 is SGHTS and CDR2 is YDEGEE. The CDR3 loop reads CASSSPGTGIGAEAFF. As DNA, the CDR3 is TGTGCCAGCAGCTCTCCAGGGACAGGGATTGGCGCTGAAGCTTTCTTT.

On this clonotype itself: Germline and junction disagree at one end, which may indicate a read error. The rearrangement uses TRBV20-1 and TRBJ1-2, with 11 bases lining up with TRBD1. This CDR3 has 16 amino acids. From germline, CDR1 is DFQATT and CDR2 SNEGSKA (reference sequence). CDR3 DNA: TGTAGTGCTATACACCCAGGGACAGGGGGTTGGGGTGGCTACACCTTC. It translates to CSAIHPGTGGWGGYTF.

This clonotype was seen only a few times. V is TRBV4-1 and J is TRBJ2-7; TRBD2 matches 8 bases. The junction had 3 bases not matched to a gene; V was cut back by 2 bases and J by 0 bases. The germline V gene has CDR1 MGHRA and CDR2 YSYEKL. This CDR3 is built from 15 residues. CDR3 sequence reads: CASSQKLAGSYEQYF. The CDR3 DNA sequence: TGCGCCAGCAGCCAAAAGCTAGCGGGCTCCTACGAGCAGTACTTC.